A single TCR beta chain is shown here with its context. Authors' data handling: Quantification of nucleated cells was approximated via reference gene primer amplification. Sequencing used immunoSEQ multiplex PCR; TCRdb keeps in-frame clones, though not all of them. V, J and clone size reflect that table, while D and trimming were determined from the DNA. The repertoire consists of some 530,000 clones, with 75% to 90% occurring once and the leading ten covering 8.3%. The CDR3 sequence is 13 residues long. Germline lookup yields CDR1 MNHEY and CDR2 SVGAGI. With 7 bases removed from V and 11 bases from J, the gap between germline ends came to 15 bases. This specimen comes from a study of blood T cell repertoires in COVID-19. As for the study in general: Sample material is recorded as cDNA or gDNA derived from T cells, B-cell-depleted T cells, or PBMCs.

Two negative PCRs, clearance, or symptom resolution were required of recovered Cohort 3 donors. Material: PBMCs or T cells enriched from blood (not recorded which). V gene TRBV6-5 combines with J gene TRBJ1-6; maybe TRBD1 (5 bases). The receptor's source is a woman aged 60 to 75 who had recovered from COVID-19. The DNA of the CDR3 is TGTGCCAGCAAAACCGCAGGGAAAACACCCCTCCACTTT. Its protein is CASKTAGKTPLHF.